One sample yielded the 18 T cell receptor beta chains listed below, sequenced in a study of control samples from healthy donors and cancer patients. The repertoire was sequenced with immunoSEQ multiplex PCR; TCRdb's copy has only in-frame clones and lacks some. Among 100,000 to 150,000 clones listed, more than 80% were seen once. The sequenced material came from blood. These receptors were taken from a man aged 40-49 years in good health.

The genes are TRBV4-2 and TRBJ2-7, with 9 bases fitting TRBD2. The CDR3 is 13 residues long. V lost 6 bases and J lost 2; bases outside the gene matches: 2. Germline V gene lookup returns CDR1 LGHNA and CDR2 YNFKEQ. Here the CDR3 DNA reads TGTGCCAGCAGAGCGGGGGGTACCTACGAGCAGTACTTC. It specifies CASRAGGTYEQYF.

The CDR3 bases are TGTGCCAGCAGCTTATCCCCCAGGGGGAACAAGCACAATGAGCAGTTCTTC. The encoded protein is CASSLSPRGNKHNEQFF. The V call is TRBV11-2, the J call TRBJ2-1; 7 bases are shared with TRBD1. CDR3 length: 17 residues. The V gene's germline CDR1 is SGHAT and CDR2 FQNNGV. V lost 2 bases to trimming and J lost 5 bases; unmatched junction nucleotides: 12. The full variable domain, its missing parts supplied by reference TRBV11-2 and TRBJ2-1, is EAGVAQSPRYKIIEKRQSVAFWCNPISGHATLYWYQQILGQGPKLLIQFQNNGVVDDSQLPKDRFSAERLKGVDSTLKIQPAKLEDSAVYLCASSLSPRGNKHNEQFFGPGTRLTVL.

This chain's CDR3 is CASRDSFSPLHF. CDR3 bases: TGTGCCAGCAGGGACAGTTTTTCACCCCTCCACTTT. The gene calls are TRBV6-5 and TRBJ1-6; maybe TRBD1 (6 bases). Trimming removed 6 bases at V and 9 bases at J, with 9 bases between. The germline V gene encodes CDR1 MNHEY and CDR2 SVGAGI. CDR3 length equals 12 residues.

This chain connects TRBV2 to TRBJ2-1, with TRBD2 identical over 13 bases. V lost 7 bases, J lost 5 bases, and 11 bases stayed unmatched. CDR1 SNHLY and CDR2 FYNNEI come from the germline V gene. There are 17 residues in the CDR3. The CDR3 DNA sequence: TGTGCCAGCACCCTGACATGGACTAGCGGGAGCCACAATGAGCAGTTCTTC. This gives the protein CASTLTWTSGSHNEQFF.

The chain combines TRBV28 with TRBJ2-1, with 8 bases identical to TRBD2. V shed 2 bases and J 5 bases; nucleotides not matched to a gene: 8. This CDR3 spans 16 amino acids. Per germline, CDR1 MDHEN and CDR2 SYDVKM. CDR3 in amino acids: CASSLMLLAVNNEQFF. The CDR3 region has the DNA TGTGCCAGCAGTTTAATGTTACTAGCGGTAAACAATGAGCAGTTCTTC.

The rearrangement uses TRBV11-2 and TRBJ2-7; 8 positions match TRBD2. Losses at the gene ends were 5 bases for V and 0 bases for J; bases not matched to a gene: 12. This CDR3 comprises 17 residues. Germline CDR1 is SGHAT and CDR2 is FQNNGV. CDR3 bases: TGTGCCAGCAGCCCCGGCGGGGGGCTGATCTACTCCTACGAGCAGTACTTC. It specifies CASSPGGGLIYSYEQYF.

Here the CDR3 reads CASSLTAGDNSPLHF. The CDR3 DNA reads TGTGCCAGCAGCTTAACGGCAGGGGATAATTCACCCCTCCACTTT. The chain has TRBV7-3 and TRBJ1-6, with a weak D call TRBD1 (6 bases). V lost 0 bases and J 5 bases, leaving 8 bases between the germline ends. Germline V CDR1 and CDR2: SGHTA, FQGTGA. The CDR3 is 15 residues long.

This CDR3 is CASSTIIGDTGELFF. CDR3 DNA sequence: TGTGCCAGCAGTACTATAATAGGGGACACCGGGGAGCTGTTTTTT. The J gene is TRBJ2-2, the V gene TRBV2, with a weak D call TRBD1 (5 bases). The CDR3 extends over 15 amino acids. Trimming left V 5 bases short and J 3 bases short, with 13 bases between. The germline CDR1 and CDR2 sequences are SNHLY and FYNNEI.

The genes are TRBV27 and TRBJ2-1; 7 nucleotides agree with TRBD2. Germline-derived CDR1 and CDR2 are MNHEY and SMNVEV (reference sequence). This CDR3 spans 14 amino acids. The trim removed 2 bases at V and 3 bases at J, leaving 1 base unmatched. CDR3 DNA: TGTGCCAGCAGTTTAAAGCGGGGCTACAATGAGCAGTTCTTC. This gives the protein CASSLKRGYNEQFF.

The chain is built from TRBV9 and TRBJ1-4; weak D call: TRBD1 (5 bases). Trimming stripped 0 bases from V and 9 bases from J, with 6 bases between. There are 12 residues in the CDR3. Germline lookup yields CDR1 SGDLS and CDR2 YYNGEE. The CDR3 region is CASSVGDQKLFF. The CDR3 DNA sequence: TGTGCCAGCAGCGTAGGGGACCAAAAACTGTTTTTT.

CDR3 sequence (DNA): TGTGCCAGCAGACAACCGGGGACAGGGAGAAGAGGCGAGCAGTACTTC. This encodes CASRQPGTGRRGEQYF. This chain uses TRBV11-2 with TRBJ2-7; TRBD1 matches 9 bases. In germline, CDR1 is SGHAT, CDR2 FQNNGV. There are 16 residues in the CDR3. V lost 6 bases and J lost 6; bases outside the gene matches: 15.

The CDR3 DNA follows: TGTGCCAGCAGCTTATTATGGGGGCTTGGAGAGACCCAGTACTTC. Protein: CASSLLWGLGETQYF. The rearrangement links TRBV11-2 to TRBJ2-5, with a possible D match to TRBD1 (6 bases). The V end lost 2 bases, the J end lost 4 bases, and 14 bases lay between the germline ends. Germline assignment: CDR1 SGHAT and CDR2 FQNNGV. The CDR3 has 15 residues.

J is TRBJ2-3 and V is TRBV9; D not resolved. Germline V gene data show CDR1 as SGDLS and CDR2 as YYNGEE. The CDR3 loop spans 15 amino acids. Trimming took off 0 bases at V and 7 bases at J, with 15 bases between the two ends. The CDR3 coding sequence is TGTGCCAGCAGCGTAGTATCTAGTCCGTTACATACGCAGTATTTT. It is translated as CASSVVSSPLHTQYF.

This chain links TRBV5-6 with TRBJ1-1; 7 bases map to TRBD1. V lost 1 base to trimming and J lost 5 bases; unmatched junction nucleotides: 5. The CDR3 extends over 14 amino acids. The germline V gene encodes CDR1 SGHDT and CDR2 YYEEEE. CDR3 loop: CASSLFTGVTEAFF. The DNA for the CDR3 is TGTGCCAGCAGCTTGTTTACAGGGGTGACTGAAGCTTTCTTT.

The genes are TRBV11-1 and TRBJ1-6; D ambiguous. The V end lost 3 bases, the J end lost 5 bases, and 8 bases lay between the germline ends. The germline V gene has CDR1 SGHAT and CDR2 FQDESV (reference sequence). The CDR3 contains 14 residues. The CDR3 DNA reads TGTGCCAGCAGCTTCCGGGGAAATAATTCACCCCTCCACTTT. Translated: CASSFRGNNSPLHF.

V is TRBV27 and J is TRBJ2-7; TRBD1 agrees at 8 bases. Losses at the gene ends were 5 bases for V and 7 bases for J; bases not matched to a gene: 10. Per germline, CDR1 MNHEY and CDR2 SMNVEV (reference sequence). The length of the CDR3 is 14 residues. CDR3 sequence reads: CASSAWTGRREQYF. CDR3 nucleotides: TGTGCCAGCAGTGCGTGGACAGGGAGGAGGGAGCAGTACTTC.

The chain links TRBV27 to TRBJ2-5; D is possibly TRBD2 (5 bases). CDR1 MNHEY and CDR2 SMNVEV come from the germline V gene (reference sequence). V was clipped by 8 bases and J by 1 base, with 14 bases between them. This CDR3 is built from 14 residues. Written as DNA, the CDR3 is TGTGCCAGCCGACCCGAGGGCATCCAAGAGACCCAGTACTTC. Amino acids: CASRPEGIQETQYF.

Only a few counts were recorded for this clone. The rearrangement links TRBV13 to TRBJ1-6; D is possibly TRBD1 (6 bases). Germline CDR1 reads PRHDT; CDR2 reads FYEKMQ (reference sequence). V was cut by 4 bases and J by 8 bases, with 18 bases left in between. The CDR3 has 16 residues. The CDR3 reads CASSSALHRADSPLHF. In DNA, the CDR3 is TGTGCCAGCAGCTCTGCCCTTCACAGGGCGGATTCACCCCTCCACTTT.